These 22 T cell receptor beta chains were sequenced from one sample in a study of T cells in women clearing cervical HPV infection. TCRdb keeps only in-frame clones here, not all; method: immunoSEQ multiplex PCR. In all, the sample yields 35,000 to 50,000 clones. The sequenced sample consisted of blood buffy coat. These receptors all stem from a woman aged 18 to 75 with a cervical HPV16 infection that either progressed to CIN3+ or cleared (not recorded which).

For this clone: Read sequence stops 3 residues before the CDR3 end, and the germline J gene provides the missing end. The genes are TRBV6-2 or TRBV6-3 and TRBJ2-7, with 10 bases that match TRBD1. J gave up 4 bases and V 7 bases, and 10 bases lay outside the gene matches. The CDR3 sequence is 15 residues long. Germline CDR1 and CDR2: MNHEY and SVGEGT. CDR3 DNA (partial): TGTGCCAGCACCCGAAGACAGGGGGCGGTGTACGAG. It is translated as CASTRRQGAVYE. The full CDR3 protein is CASTRRQGAVYEQYF.

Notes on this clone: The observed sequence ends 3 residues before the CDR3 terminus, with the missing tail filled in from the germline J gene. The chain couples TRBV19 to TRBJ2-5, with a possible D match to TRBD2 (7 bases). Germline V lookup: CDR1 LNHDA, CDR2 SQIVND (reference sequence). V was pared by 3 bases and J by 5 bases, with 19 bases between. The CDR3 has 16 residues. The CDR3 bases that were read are TGTGCCAGTAGTATTGGGGGGGGCCAGGTAATCGAGACC. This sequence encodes CASSIGGGQVIET. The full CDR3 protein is CASSIGGGQVIETQYF.

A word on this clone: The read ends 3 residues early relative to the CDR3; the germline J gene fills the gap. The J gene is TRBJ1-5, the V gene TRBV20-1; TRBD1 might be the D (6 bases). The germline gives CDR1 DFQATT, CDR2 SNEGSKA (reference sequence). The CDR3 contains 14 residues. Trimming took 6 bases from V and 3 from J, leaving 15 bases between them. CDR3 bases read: TGCAGTGCACCGAAACAGGGCAACAATCAGCCC. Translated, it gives CSAPKQGNNQP. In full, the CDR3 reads CSAPKQGNNQPQHF.

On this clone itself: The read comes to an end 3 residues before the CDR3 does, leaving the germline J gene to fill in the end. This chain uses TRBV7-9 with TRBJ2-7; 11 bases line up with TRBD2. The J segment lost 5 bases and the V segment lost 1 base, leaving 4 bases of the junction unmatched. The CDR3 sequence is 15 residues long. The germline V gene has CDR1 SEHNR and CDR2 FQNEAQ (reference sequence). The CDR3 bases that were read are TGTGCCAGCAGCTTAGTACTAGCGGGAGATAACGAG. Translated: CASSLVLAGDNE. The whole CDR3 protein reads CASSLVLAGDNEQYF.

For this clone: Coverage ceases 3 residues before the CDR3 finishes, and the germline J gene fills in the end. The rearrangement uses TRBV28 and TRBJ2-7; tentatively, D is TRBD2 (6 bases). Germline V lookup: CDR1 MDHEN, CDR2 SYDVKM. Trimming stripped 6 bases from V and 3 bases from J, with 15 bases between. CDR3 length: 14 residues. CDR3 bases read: TGTGCCAGCAGGCAATTAGGGGAGGTCTACGAG. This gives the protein CASRQLGEVYE. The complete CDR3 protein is CASRQLGEVYEQYF.

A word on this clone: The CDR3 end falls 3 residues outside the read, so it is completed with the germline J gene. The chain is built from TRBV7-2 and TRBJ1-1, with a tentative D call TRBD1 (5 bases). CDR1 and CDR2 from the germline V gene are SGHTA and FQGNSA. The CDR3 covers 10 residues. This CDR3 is CARGGVEAFF. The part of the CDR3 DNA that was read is TGTGCCAGGGGGGGGGTGGAA.

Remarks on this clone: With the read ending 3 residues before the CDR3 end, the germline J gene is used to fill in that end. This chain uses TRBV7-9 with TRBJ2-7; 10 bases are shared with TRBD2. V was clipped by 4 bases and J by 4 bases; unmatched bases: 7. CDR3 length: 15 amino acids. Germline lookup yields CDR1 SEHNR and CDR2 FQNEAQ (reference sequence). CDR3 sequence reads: CASSSGRAGGYEQYF. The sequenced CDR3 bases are TGTGCCAGCAGCTCGGGACGAGCGGGAGGGTACGAG. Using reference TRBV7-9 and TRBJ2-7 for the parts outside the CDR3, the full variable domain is DTGVSQNPRHKITKRGQNVTFRCDPISEHNRLYWYRQTLGQGPEFLTYFQNEAQLEKSRLLSDRFSAERPKGSFSTLEIQRTEQGDSAMYLCASSSGRAGGYEQYFGPGTRLTVT.

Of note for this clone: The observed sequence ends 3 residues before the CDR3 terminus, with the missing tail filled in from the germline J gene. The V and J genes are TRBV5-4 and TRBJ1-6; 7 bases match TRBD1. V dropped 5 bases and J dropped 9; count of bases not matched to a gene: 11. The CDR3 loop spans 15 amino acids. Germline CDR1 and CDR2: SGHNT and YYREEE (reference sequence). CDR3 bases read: TGTGCCAGCAGAAGGGACAGCTCAGGGGGTTCACCC. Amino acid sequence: CASRRDSSGGSP. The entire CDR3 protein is CASRRDSSGGSPLHF.

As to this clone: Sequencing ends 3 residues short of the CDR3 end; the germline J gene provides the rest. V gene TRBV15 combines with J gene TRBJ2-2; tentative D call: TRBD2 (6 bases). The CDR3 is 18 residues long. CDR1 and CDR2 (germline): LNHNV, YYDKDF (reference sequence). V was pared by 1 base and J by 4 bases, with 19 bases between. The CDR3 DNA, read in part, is TGTGCCACCAGCAGAGTTGGGACTGACGGACCATTCACCGGGGAG. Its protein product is CATSRVGTDGPFTGE. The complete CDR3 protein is CATSRVGTDGPFTGELFF.

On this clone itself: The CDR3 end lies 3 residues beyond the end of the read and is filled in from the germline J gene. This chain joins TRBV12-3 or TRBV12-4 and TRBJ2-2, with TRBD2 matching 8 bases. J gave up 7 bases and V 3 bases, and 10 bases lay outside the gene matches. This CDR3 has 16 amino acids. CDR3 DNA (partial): TGTGCCAGCAGTTTGGATCGGGGGGGGCGTAGCGGGGAG. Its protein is CASSLDRGGRSGE. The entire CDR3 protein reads CASSLDRGGRSGELFF.

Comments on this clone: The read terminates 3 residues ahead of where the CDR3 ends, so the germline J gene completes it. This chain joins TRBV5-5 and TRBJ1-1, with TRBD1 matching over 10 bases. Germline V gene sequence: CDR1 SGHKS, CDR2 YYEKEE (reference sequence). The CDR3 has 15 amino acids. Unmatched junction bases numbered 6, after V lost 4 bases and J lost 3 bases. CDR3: CASSPFGTGDTEAFF. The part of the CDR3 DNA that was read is TGTGCCAGCAGCCCGTTTGGGACAGGGGACACTGAA.

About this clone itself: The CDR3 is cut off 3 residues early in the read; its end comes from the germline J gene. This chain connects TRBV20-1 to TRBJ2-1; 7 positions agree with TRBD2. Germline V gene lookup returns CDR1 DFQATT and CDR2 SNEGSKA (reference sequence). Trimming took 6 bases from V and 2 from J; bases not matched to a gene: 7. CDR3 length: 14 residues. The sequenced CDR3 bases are TGCAGTGCCCCCCCAGCGGGAACCTACAATGAG. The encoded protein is CSAPPAGTYNE. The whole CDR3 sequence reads CSAPPAGTYNEQFF.

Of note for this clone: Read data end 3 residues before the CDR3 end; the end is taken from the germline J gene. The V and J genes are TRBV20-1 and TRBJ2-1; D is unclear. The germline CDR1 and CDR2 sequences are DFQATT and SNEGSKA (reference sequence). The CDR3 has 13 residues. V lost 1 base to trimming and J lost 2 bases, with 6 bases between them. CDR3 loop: CSARAPTYNEQFF. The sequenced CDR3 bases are TGCAGTGCTAGAGCCCCAACCTACAATGAG.

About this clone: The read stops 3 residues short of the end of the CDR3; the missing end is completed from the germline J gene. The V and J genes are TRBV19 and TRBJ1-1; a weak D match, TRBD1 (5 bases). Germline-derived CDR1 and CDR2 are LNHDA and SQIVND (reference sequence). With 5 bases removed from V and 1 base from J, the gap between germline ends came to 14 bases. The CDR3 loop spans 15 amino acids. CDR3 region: CASSSRGGRNTEAFF. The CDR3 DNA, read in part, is TGTGCCAGTAGTTCCCGTGGGGGGAGGAACACTGAA.

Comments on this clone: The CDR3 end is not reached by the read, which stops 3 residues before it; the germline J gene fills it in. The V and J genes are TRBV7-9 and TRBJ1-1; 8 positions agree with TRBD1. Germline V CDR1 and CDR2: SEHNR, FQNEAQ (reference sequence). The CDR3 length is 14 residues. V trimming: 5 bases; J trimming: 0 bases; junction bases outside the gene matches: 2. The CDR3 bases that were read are TGTGCCAGCAGCCGGACAGGGATGAACACTGAA. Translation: CASSRTGMNTE. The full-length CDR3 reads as CASSRTGMNTEAFF.

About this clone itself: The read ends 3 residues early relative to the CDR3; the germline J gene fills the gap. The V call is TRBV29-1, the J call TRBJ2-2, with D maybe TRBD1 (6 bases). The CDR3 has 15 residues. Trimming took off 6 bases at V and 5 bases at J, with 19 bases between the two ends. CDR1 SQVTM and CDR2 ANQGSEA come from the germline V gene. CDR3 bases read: TGCAGCGTCCCCGGAACTCGAACAGGGACCGGGGAG. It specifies CSVPGTRTGTGE. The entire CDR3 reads CSVPGTRTGTGELFF.

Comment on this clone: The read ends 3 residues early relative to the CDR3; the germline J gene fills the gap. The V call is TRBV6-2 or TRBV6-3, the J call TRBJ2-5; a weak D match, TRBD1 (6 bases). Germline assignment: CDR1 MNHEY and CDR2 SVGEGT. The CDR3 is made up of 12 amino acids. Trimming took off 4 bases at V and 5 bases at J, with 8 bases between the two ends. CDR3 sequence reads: CASSLQGETQYF. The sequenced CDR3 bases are TGTGCCAGCAGTTTACAGGGTGAGACC.

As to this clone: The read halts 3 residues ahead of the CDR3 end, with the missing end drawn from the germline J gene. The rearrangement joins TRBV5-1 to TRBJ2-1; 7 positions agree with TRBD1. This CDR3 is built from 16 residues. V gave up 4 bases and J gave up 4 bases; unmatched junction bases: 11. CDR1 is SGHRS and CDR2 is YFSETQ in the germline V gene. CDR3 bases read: TGCGCCAGCAGCCAGGGGACAGCGACCCAGTACAATGAG. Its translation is CASSQGTATQYNE. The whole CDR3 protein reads CASSQGTATQYNEQFF.

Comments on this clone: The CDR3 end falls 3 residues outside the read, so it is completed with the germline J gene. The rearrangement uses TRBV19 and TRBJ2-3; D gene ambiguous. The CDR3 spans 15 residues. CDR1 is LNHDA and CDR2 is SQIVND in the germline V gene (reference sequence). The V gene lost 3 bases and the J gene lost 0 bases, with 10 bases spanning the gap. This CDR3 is CASSIGQVSTDTQYF. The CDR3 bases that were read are TGTGCCAGTAGTATTGGGCAGGTTAGCACAGATACG.

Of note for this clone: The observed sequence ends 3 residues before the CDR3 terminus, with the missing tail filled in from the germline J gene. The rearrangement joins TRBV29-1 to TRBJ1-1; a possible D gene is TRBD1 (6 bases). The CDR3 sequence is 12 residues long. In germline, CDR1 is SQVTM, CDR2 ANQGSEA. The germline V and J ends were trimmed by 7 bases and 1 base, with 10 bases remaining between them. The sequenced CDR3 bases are TGCAGCGGTGGACAGACGAACACTGAA. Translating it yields CSGGQTNTE. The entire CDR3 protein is CSGGQTNTEAFF.

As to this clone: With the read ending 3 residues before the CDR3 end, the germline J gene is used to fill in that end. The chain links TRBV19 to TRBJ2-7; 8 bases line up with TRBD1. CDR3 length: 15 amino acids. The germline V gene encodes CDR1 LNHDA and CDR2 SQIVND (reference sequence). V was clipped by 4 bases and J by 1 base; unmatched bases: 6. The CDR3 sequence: CASSNPGGPSYEQYF. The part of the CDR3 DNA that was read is TGTGCCAGTAGTAACCCAGGGGGCCCTTCCTACGAG.

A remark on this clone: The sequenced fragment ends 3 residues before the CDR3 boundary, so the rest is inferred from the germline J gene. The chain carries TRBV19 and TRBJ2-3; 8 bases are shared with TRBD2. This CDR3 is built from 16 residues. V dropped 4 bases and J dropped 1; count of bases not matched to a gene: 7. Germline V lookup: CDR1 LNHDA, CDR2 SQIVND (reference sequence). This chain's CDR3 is CASSTGLARGTDTQYF. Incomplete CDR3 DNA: TGTGCCAGTAGTACCGGACTAGCCCGAGGCACAGATACG.